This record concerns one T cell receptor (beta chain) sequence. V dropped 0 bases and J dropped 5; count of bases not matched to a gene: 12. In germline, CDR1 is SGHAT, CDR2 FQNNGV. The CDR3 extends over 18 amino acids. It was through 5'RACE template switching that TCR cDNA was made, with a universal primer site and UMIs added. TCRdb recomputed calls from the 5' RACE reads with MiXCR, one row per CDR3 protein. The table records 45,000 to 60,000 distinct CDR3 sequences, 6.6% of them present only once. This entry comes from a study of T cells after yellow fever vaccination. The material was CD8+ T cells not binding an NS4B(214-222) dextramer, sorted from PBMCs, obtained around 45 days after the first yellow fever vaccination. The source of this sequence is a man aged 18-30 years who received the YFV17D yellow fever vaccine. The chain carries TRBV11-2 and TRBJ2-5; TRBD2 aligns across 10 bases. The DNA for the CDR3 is TGTGCCAGCAGCTTAGAAGGTCCTAGCGGGGGACCCTGGGAGACCCAGTACTTC. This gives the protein CASSLEGPSGGPWETQYF.